One sample yielded the 17 T cell receptor beta chains listed below, sequenced in a study of neurological immune-mediated disorders. TCRdb called the 5' RACE reads again in MiXCR, with one record for every CDR3 protein. The sample consists of roughly 52,000 distinct CDR3 sequences, about 5% of them appearing once. The specimen was CD4+ T cells from blood. The receptors originated from a woman in her late teens or twenties with multiple sclerosis.

This clonotype was counted at least ten times. The chain employs TRBV3-1 and TRBJ2-1; D not certain. V was trimmed by 4 bases and J by 5 bases, leaving 6 bases between them. The germline CDR1 and CDR2 sequences are LGHDT and YNNKEL (reference sequence). This CDR3 has 12 amino acids. The CDR3 DNA reads as TGTGCCAGCAGCCTCTCAGACAATGAGCAGTTCTTC. This codes for CASSLSDNEQFF.

In its sample, this clonotype was seen many times. The chain links TRBV20-1 to TRBJ2-4, with D maybe TRBD1 (7 bases). The CDR3 sequence is 13 residues long. Germline V gene data show CDR1 as DFQATT and CDR2 as SNEGSKA (reference sequence). V gave up 6 bases and J gave up 3 bases, with 12 bases separating them. As DNA, the CDR3 is TGCAGTGCACCTCAGGGGGGCAAAAACATTCAGTACTTC. Its protein is CSAPQGGKNIQYF.

This clonotype was detected many times. The chain carries TRBV5-1 and TRBJ1-1, with 8 bases aligning to TRBD1. Germline V gene lookup returns CDR1 SGHRS and CDR2 YFSETQ. The junction had 9 bases not matched to a gene; V was cut back by 6 bases and J by 5 bases. This CDR3 region has 14 residues. The CDR3 reads CASKETGVGTEAFF. DNA for the CDR3: TGCGCCAGCAAAGAGACAGGGGTCGGTACTGAAGCTTTCTTT. Drawing the rest from reference TRBV5-1 and TRBJ1-1, the complete variable domain is KAGVTQTPRYLIKTRGQQVTLSCSPISGHRSVSWYQQTPGQGLQFLFEYFSETQRNKGNFPGRFSGRQFSNSRSEMNVSTLELGDSALYLCASKETGVGTEAFFGQGTRLTVV.

This clonotype was observed at least ten times. V and J are TRBV20-1 and TRBJ2-1; TRBD2 matches 10 bases. Germline-derived CDR1 and CDR2 are DFQATT and SNEGSKA (reference sequence). This CDR3 comprises 17 residues. Unmatched junction bases numbered 9, after V lost 0 bases and J lost 4 bases. The DNA of the CDR3 is TGCAGTGCTAGAGATGCCCTACTAGCGGGGCTGTACAATGAGCAGTTCTTC. It is translated as CSARDALLAGLYNEQFF.

The chain couples TRBV5-4 to TRBJ2-1; the D gene is possibly TRBD1 (8 bases). Trimming removed 3 bases at V and 8 bases at J, with 21 bases between. Germline CDR1 is SGHNT and CDR2 is YYREEE (reference sequence). The CDR3 length is 16 residues. CDR3 sequence (DNA): TGTGCCAGCAGCTCGGGGGGCCAGGGGGCGCTCGATGAGCAGTTCTTC. Translated, it gives CASSSGGQGALDEQFF.

This clonotype was seen repeatedly, ten times or more. J is TRBJ2-7 and V is TRBV3-1; a weak D match, TRBD1 (6 bases). The ends were cut back, 4 bases at V and 5 bases at J, with 18 bases in the middle. CDR1 is LGHDT, CDR2 YNNKEL, per germline (reference sequence). CDR3 length: 15 residues. The CDR3 loop reads CASSPPMGARNEQYF. The CDR3 DNA reads TGTGCCAGCAGCCCTCCCATGGGGGCGCGGAACGAGCAGTACTTC.

This clonotype has ten or more counts. The chain has TRBV7-2 and TRBJ2-1; a weak D match, TRBD1 (5 bases). CDR1 is SGHTA, CDR2 FQGNSA, per germline. V was trimmed by 5 bases and J by 7 bases, leaving 18 bases between them. The CDR3 sequence is 15 residues long. Written as DNA, the CDR3 is TGTGCCAGCAGCCTTGTAGGGGCCATGTTTAATGAGCAGTTCTTC. Encoded protein: CASSLVGAMFNEQFF.

This clonotype has ten or more counts. This chain uses TRBV20-1 with TRBJ2-7; TRBD1 matches at 7 bases. CDR1 and CDR2 (germline): DFQATT, SNEGSKA (reference sequence). The CDR3 contains 15 residues. Losses at the gene ends were 0 bases for V and 3 bases for J; bases not matched to a gene: 8. The CDR3 sequence: CSARDFSTGSYEQYF. The CDR3 region has the DNA TGCAGTGCTAGAGACTTTTCGACAGGGAGCTACGAGCAGTACTTC.

At least ten counts were recorded for this clonotype. This rearrangement joins TRBV4-2 to TRBJ1-2, with D perhaps TRBD1 (5 bases). This CDR3 is built from 15 residues. V was clipped by 1 base and J by 4 bases, with 13 bases between them. Per germline, CDR1 LGHNA and CDR2 YNFKEQ. The DNA for the CDR3 is TGTGCCAGCAGCCAAGGGGGGTCCGCACTCTATGGCTACACCTTC. This sequence encodes CASSQGGSALYGYTF.

This clonotype was seen ten or more times. The rearrangement links TRBV6-5 to TRBJ1-1, with D possibly being TRBD1 (6 bases). V was cut by 5 bases and J by 4 bases, with 17 bases left in between. Looked up from germline, CDR1 is MNHEY and CDR2 is SVGAGI. The CDR3 has 15 amino acids. The chain's CDR3 is CASSKLQGIGTEAFF. The CDR3 DNA is TGTGCCAGCAGTAAATTACAGGGTATAGGCACTGAAGCTTTCTTT.

This clonotype appeared many times. The chain uses TRBV20-1 and TRBJ2-1; D might be TRBD2 (6 bases). Germline V lookup: CDR1 DFQATT, CDR2 SNEGSKA (reference sequence). The CDR3 spans 16 residues. V dropped 0 bases and J dropped 10 bases, with 22 bases sitting between them. The CDR3 DNA reads TGCAGTGCTAGAGATCCTGGGCGCGGGGCCTTATTGGAGCAGTTCTTC. Protein sequence: CSARDPGRGALLEQFF.

This chain connects TRBV10-3 to TRBJ2-2; TRBD2 is a possible D gene (5 bases). The CDR3 extends over 17 amino acids. The germline V gene has CDR1 ENHRY and CDR2 SYGVKD. Trimming left V 1 base short and J 1 base short, with 13 bases between. The CDR3 region has the DNA TGTGCCATCAGTGAGTTTGGGAGACTTAAGAACACCGGGGAGCTGTTTTTT. This sequence encodes CAISEFGRLKNTGELFF.

This clonotype was seen at least ten times. The chain joins TRBV5-1 to TRBJ2-2, with TRBD1 as a possible D gene (6 bases). Trimming removed 5 bases from V and 0 bases from J, with 11 bases in between. Per germline, CDR1 SGHRS and CDR2 YFSETQ. The CDR3 covers 15 residues. This chain's CDR3 is CASRTDSPNTGELFF. Here the CDR3 DNA reads TGCGCCAGCAGAACGGACAGCCCGAACACCGGGGAGCTGTTTTTT.

This clonotype showed up many times. The chain couples TRBV6-5 to TRBJ1-1; D is unclear. V gave up 6 bases and J gave up 3 bases, with 17 bases separating them. This CDR3 is built from 15 residues. Germline V gene sequence: CDR1 MNHEY, CDR2 SVGAGI. DNA of the CDR3: TGTGCCAGCAGGTTTTCTCCCGTCCCTCACACTGAAGCTTTCTTT. This encodes CASRFSPVPHTEAFF.

There are many counts of this clonotype. The chain recombines TRBV20-1 with TRBJ1-1; possibly TRBD1 for D (6 bases). The CDR3 has 16 amino acids. CDR1 and CDR2 (germline): DFQATT, SNEGSKA (reference sequence). The V end was cut by 0 bases, the J end by 0 bases, with 14 bases between. The CDR3 region is CSAREIRGWMNTEAFF. The DNA for the CDR3 is TGCAGTGCTAGAGAAATCAGGGGTTGGATGAACACTGAAGCTTTCTTT.

About this clonotype itself: Possible read error: a much larger clone is one base away. This chain joins TRBV10-2 and TRBJ2-1; D remains ambiguous. Trimming pared 7 bases from V and 2 bases from J, leaving 12 bases between. The length of the CDR3 is 14 residues. Germline V gives CDR1 WSHSY, CDR2 SAAADI. This CDR3 is CASMVAYTYNEQFF. The CDR3 DNA reads as TGCGCCAGCATGGTAGCCTATACCTACAATGAGCAGTTCTTC.

In its sample, this clonotype was seen many times. The chain recombines TRBV6-6 with TRBJ1-1; D gene uncertain. The CDR3 totals 13 residues. V lost 4 bases and J 3 bases, leaving 9 bases between the germline ends. Germline CDR1 is MNHNY and CDR2 is SVGAGI (reference sequence). The CDR3 region is CASSLTTYTEAFF. In DNA, the CDR3 is TGTGCCAGCAGTTTAACCACCTACACTGAAGCTTTCTTT.